This T cell receptor beta chain was sequenced during a study of spatial heterogeneity in lung cancer. Study information: Across the raw uncorrected reads, a unique TCR and UMI combination was observed, on average, more than ten times. Study findings and constraints: Follow-up blood showed ubiquitous expanded tumor TCRs less than blood at resection did.

Regarding time point: sample taken at primary tumor resection. The roughly 66 donors had untreated early-stage non-small cell lung cancer. Germline lookup yields CDR1 SNHLY and CDR2 FYNNEI. The V end was cut by 7 bases, the J end by 5 bases, with 11 bases between. The CDR3 is 12 residues long. TCRdb itself ran the 5' RACE reads through MiXCR, one entry per CDR3 protein. Here the sample spans over 50,000 distinct CDR3 sequences, under 7.5% being singletons. In this sample, this clonotype turned up a few times. Its antigen is still unknown. This receptor was obtained from a female donor with early-stage non-small cell lung cancer. The chain recombines TRBV2 with TRBJ2-5; D remains ambiguous. The source was PBMCs, collected at surgery. CDR3 bases: TGTGCCAGCAATAGCCTCAGGGAGACCCAGTACTTC. Translated, it gives CASNSLRETQYF.